This T cell receptor beta chain was retrieved from a study of cytomegalovirus exposure and HLA in healthy donors. The CDR3 contains 13 residues. CDR1 MNHEY and CDR2 SMNVEV come from the germline V gene (reference sequence). V lost 2 bases, J lost 4 bases, and 7 bases lay in between. It was with 60 Vbeta and 13 Jbeta primers that the PCR ran. The repertoire was sequenced with immunoSEQ multiplex PCR; TCRdb's copy has only in-frame clones and lacks some. Of 130,000 or so clones listed, approximately 80% are singletons. The chain has TRBV27 and TRBJ2-3; no clear D gene. This TCR derives from a man aged 40-50 years in good health and CMV-seronegative. The sequencing sample was made of PBMCs. In DNA form, the CDR3 reads TGTGCCAGCAGTTTAGGAGTTTCAGATACGCAGTATTTT. As protein: CASSLGVSDTQYF.